This T cell receptor beta chain was recovered during a study of blood T cell repertoires in COVID-19. Per the germline V gene, CDR1 is LGHDT and CDR2 is YNNKEL (reference sequence). V lost 4 bases to trimming and J lost 9 bases; unmatched junction nucleotides: 2. This CDR3 comprises 12 residues. TCRdb's copy holds only in-frame clones and misses some; the assay was immunoSEQ multiplex PCR. The sample contains approximately 140,000 clones, around 85% of which appear only once. Material: peripheral blood. V gene TRBV3-1 (or the pseudogene TRBV3-2) combines with J gene TRBJ2-3, with 9 nucleotides matching TRBD2. The sequence was obtained from a woman in her fifties or sixties with COVID-19, enrolled during active disease. The CDR3 here is CASSLSGRTQYF. The CDR3 nucleotides read TGTGCCAGCAGCCTCAGCGGGAGGACGCAGTATTTT.